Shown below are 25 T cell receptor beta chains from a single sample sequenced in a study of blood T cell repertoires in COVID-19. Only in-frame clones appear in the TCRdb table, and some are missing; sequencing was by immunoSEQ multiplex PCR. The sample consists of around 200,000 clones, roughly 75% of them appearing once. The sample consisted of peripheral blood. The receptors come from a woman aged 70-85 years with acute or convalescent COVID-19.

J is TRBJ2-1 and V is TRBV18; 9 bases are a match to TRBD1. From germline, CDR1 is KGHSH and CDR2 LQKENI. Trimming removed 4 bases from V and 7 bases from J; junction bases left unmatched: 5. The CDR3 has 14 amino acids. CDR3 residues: CASSRTGVGNEQFF. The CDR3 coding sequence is TGTGCCAGCTCACGGACAGGGGTAGGAAATGAGCAGTTCTTC.

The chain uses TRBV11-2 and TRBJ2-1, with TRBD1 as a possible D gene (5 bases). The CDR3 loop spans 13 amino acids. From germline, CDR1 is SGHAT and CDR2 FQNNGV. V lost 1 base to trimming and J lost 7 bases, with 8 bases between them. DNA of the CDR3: TGTGCCAGCAGCTTAGTACAGGATAATGAGCAGTTCTTC. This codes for CASSLVQDNEQFF.

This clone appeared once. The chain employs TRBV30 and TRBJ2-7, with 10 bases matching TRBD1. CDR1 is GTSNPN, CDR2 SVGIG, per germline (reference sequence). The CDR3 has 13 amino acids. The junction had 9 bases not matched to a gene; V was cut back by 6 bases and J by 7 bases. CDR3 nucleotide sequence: TGTGCCTGTTCCGGGACAGGGGAGGGAGAGCAGTACTTC. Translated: CACSGTGEGEQYF.

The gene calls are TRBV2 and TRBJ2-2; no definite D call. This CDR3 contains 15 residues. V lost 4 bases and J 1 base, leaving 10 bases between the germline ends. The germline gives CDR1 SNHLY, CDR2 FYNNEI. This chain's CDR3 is CASSAQTMNTGELFF. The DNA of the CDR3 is TGTGCCAGCAGTGCCCAGACAATGAACACCGGGGAGCTGTTTTTT.

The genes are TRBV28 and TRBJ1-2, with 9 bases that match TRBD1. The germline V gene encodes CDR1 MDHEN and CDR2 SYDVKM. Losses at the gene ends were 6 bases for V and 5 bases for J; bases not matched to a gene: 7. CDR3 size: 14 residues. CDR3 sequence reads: CASSPPGQGYGYTF. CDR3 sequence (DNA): TGTGCCAGCAGCCCACCGGGACAGGGTTATGGCTACACCTTC.

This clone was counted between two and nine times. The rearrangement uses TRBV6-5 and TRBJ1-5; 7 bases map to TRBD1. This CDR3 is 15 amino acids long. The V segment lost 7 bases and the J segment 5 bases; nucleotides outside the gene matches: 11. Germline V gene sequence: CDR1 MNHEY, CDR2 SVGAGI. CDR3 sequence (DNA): TGTGCCAGCACCCTTGGACAGGCCGGTTATCAGCCCCAGCATTTT. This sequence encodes CASTLGQAGYQPQHF.

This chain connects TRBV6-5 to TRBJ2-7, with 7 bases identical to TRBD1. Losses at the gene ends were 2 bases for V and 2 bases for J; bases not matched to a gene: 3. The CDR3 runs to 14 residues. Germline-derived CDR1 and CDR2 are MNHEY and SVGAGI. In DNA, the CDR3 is TGTGCCAGCAGTTACGACAGGGCACCCTACGAGCAGTACTTC. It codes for CASSYDRAPYEQYF.

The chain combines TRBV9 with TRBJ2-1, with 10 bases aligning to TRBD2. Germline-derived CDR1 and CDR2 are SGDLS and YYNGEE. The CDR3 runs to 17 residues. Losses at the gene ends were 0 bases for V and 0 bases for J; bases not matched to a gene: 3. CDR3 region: CASSVGLAGSSYNEQFF. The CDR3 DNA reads TGTGCCAGCAGCGTAGGACTAGCGGGTAGCTCCTACAATGAGCAGTTCTTC. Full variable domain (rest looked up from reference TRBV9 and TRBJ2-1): DSGVTQTPKHLITATGQRVTLRCSPRSGDLSVYWYQQSLDQGLQFLIQYYNGEERAKGNILERFSAQQFPDLHSELNLSSLELGDSALYFCASSVGLAGSSYNEQFFGPGTRLTVL.

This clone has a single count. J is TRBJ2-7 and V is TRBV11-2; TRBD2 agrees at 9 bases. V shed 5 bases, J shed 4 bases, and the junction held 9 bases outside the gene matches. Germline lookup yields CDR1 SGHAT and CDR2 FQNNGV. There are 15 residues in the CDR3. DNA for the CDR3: TGTGCCAGCAGCCTTAGCGGGAGCGAGCCTTACGAGCAGTACTTC. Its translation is CASSLSGSEPYEQYF.

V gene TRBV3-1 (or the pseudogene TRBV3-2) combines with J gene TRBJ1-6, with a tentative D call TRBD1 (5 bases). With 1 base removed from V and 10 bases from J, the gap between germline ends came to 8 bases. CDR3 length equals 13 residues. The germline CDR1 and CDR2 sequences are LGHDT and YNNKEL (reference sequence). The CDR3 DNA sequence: TGTGCCAGCAGCCAAGGGCGGACATCACCCCTCCACTTT. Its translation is CASSQGRTSPLHF.

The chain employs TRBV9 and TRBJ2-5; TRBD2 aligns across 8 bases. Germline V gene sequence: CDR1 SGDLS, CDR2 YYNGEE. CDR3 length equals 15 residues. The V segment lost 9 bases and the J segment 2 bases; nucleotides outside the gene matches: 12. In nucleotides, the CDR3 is TGTGCCACCGGGAGAACGGGAGGGTATCAAGAGACCCAGTACTTC. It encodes CATGRTGGYQETQYF.

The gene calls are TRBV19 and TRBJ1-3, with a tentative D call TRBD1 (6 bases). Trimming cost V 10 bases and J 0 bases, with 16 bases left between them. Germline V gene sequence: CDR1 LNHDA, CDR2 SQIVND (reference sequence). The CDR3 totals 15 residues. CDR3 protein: CATAQDRSSGNTIYF. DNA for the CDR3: TGTGCCACCGCGCAAGACAGGAGCTCTGGAAACACCATATATTTT.

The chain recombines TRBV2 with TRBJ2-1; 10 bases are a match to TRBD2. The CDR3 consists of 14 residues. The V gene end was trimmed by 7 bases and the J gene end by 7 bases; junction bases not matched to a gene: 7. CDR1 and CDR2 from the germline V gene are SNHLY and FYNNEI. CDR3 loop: CASKEREGLNEQFF. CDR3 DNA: TGTGCCAGCAAGGAGCGGGAGGGCCTGAATGAGCAGTTCTTC.

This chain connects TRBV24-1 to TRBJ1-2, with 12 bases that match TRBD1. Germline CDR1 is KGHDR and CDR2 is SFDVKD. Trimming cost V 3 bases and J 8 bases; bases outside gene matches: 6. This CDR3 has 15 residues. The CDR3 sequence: CATSDPGQGAWGYTF. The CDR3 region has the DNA TGTGCCACCAGTGATCCGGGACAGGGGGCTTGGGGCTACACCTTC.

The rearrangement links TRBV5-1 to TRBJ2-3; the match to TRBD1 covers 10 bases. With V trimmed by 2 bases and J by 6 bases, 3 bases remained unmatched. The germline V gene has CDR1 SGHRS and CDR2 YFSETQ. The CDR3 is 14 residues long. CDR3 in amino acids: CASSLGQGVDTQYF. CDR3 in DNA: TGCGCCAGCAGCTTAGGACAGGGGGTCGATACGCAGTATTTT.

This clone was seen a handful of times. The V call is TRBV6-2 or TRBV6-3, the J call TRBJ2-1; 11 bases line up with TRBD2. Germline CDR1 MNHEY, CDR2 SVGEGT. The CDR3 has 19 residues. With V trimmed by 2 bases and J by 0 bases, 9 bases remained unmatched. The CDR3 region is CASSYGGGLADSSYNEQFF. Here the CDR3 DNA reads TGTGCCAGCAGTTACGGGGGGGGACTAGCGGATAGCTCCTACAATGAGCAGTTCTTC.

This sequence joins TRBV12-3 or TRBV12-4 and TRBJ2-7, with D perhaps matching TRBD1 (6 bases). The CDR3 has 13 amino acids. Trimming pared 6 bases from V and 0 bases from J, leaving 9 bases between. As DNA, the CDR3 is TGTGCCAGCAGCGGGACATTCTCCTACGAGCAGTACTTC. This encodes CASSGTFSYEQYF.

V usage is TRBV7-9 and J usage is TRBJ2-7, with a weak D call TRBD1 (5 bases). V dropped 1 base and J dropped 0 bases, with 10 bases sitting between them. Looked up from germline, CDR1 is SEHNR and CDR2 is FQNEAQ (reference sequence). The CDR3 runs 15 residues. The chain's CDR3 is CASSLVTGLSYEQYF. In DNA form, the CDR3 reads TGTGCCAGCAGCTTAGTAACAGGCCTCTCCTACGAGCAGTACTTC.

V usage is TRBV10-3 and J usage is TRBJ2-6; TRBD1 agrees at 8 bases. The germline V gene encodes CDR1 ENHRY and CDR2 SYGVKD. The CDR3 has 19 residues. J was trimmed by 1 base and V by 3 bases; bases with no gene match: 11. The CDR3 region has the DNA TGTGCCATCAGTGACCCGACAGGACAGGGATCGTCTGGGGCCAACGTCCTGACTTTC. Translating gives CAISDPTGQGSSGANVLTF.

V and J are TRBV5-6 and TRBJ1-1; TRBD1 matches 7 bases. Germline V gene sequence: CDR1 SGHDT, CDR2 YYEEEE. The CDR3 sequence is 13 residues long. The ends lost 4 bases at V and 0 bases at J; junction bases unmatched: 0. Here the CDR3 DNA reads TGTGCCAGCAGCACAGGGGTGAACACTGAAGCTTTCTTT. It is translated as CASSTGVNTEAFF.

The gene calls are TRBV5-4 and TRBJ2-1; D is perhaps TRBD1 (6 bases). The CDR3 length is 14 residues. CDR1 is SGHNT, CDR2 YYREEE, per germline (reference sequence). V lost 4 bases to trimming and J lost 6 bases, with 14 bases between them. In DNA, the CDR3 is TGTGCCAGCAGCAGGCAGGGGATTAGCAATGAGCAGTTCTTC. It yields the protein CASSRQGISNEQFF.

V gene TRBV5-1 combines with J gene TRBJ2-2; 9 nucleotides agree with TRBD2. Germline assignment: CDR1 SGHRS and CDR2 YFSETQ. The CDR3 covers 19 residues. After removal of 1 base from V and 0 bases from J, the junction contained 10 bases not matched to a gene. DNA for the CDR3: TGCGCCAGCAGCTTGTCACCCCCTAGCGGGGAATCGAACACCGGGGAGCTGTTTTTT. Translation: CASSLSPPSGESNTGELFF.

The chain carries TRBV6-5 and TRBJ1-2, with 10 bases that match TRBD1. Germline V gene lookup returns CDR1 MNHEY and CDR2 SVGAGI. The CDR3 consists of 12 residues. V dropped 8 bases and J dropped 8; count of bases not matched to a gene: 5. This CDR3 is CASGTGVLGYTF. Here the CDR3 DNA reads TGTGCCAGCGGGACAGGGGTTTTAGGCTACACCTTC.

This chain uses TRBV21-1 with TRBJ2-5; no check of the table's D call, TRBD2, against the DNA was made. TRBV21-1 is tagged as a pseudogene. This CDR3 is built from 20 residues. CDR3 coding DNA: TGTGCCAGCAGCAATCCCGGACTAGCGGGAGGGTTGCGGTTTCGGGAGACCCAGTACTTC. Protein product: CASSNPGLAGGLRFRETQYF.

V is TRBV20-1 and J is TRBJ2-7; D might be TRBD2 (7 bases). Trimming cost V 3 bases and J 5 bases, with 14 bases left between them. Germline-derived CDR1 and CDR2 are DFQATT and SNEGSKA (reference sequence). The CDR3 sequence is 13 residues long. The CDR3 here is CSASWAGAHEQYF. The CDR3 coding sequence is TGCAGTGCTAGTTGGGCGGGGGCCCACGAGCAGTACTTC.